The clone carrying this T cell receptor (beta chain) was seen a handful of times. TCRdb passed the 5' RACE reads through MiXCR, listing each CDR3 protein once. Among approximately 700,000 distinct CDR3 sequences listed, roughly 6% were seen once. The entry originates in a study of identical twins. This CDR3 comprises 12 residues. Germline V CDR1 and CDR2: LGHDT, YNNKEL (reference sequence). Trimming took 2 bases from V and 9 from J, leaving 5 bases between them. Sequences were obtained from naive T cells sorted from blood. This chain uses TRBV3-1 with TRBJ1-6; no firm D call. This clonotype was obtained from a man between 18 and 29 years old in good health. The DNA of the CDR3 is TGTGCCAGCAGCCAACCTGCTTCACCCCTCCACTTT. The encoded protein is CASSQPASPLHF.